Listed below are T cell receptor beta chains from one sample, sequenced in a study of vaccination and CD4 T cells after COVID-19. TCRdb re-called the PCR reads with MiXCR, one entry per CDR3 protein. The table includes approximately 6,900 distinct CDR3 sequences, 52% detected once. These receptors have no known antigen. The specimen was CD4+ T cells from blood, cultured in vitro. The receptors were sampled from a human donor in good health. Both conserved end residues are part of each CDR3. A D gene is named only where the DNA matches it firmly. Size tells how often a clone was seen (once, few, many) or the class of an expanded clone, and some rows leave it out.

j_gene | d_gene | abundance | v_gene | CDR3aa | CDR3nt
TRBJ2-1 | - | - | TRBV12-3/TRBV12-4 | CASSKTNEQFF | TGTGCCAGCAGTAAGACCAATGAGCAGTTCTTC
TRBJ2-7 | TRBD2 | - | TRBV12-3/TRBV12-4 | CASSLSGGGNEQYF | TGTGCCAGCAGTTTGAGCGGGGGAGGAAACGAGCAGTACTTC
TRBJ1-5 | - | few | TRBV7-2 | CASSLEGWGNQPQHF | TGTGCCAGCAGCTTAGAGGGCTGGGGCAATCAGCCCCAGCATTTT
TRBJ1-1 | TRBD1 | - | TRBV10-1 | CASTTTGGRNTEAFF | TGCGCCAGCACAACGACAGGGGGCCGGAACACTGAAGCTTTCTTT
TRBJ2-5 | TRBD1 | - | TRBV11-3 | CASSLGTGGPETQYF | TGTGCCAGCAGCTTGGGGACAGGGGGACCAGAGACCCAGTACTTC
TRBJ2-1 | TRBD2 | - | TRBV10-3 | CAISVTSVSSYNEQFF | TGTGCCATCAGTGTTACTAGCGTATCTTCCTACAATGAGCAGTTCTTC
TRBJ1-1 | TRBD1 | - | TRBV12-3/TRBV12-4 | CASSARQGANTEAFF | TGTGCCAGCAGTGCAAGACAGGGGGCGAACACTGAAGCTTTCTTT
TRBJ2-1 | TRBD2 | once | TRBV7-9 | CASSLALRGGYNEQFF | TGTGCCAGCAGCTTAGCTTTGCGGGGGGGATACAATGAGCAGTTCTTC
TRBJ1-5 | - | - | TRBV2 | CASSSPLDQPQHF | TGTGCCAGCTCGAGTCCACTCGATCAGCCCCAGCATTTT
TRBJ2-3 | - | - | TRBV30 | CAWSVGGTDTQYF | TGTGCCTGGAGTGTAGGGGGAACAGATACGCAGTATTTT
TRBJ2-2 | TRBD2 | few | TRBV20-1 | CSARVGLAGANTGELFF | TGCAGTGCTAGAGTGGGACTAGCGGGAGCGAACACCGGGGAGCTGTTTTTT
TRBJ1-2 | - | - | TRBV25-1 | CASSDRWGSGYTF | TGTGCCAGCAGTGACAGGTGGGGGTCGGGCTACACCTTC
TRBJ2-5 | TRBD2 | - | TRBV20-1 | CSAPRASGRLGQETQYF | TGCAGTGCCCCAAGGGCTAGCGGGAGGTTGGGACAAGAGACCCAGTACTTC
TRBJ1-5 | - | - | TRBV6-5 | CASSYQPGGQPQHF | TGTGCCAGCAGTTACCAGCCCGGGGGGCAGCCCCAGCATTTT
TRBJ1-2 | TRBD1 | - | TRBV28 | CASSFPDRVRGGYTF | TGTGCCAGCAGCTTCCCGGACAGGGTTAGGGGTGGCTACACCTTC
TRBJ2-1 | - | - | TRBV27 | CASSLTPAHNEQFF | TGTGCCAGCAGCCTTACACCCGCCCACAATGAGCAGTTCTTC
TRBJ2-7 | TRBD2 | few | TRBV11-2 | CASSLRTSGRYEQYF | TGTGCCAGCAGCTTACGGACTAGCGGAAGATACGAGCAGTACTTC
TRBJ2-5 | - | - | TRBV27 | CASLKMGRTDQETQYF | TGTGCCAGCCTAAAAATGGGAAGAACCGACCAAGAGACCCAGTACTTC
TRBJ2-5 | - | - | TRBV6-2/TRBV6-3 | CASSYPGSGTARETQYF | TGTGCCAGCAGTTACCCCGGAAGCGGAACGGCCCGGGAGACCCAGTACTTC
TRBJ2-7 | TRBD2 | few | TRBV4-1 | CASSRAGLAGAEQYF | TGCGCCAGCAGCCGAGCGGGACTAGCGGGGGCCGAGCAGTACTTC
TRBJ2-3 | - | - | TRBV12-3/TRBV12-4 | CASSPGSSTDTQYF | TGTGCCAGCAGCCCGGGCTCTAGCACAGATACGCAGTATTTT
TRBJ2-7 | - | few | TRBV7-8 | CASRLDSWRENEQYF | TGTGCCAGCAGGTTGGACTCTTGGCGGGAAAACGAGCAGTACTTC
TRBJ1-2 | - | few | TRBV6-1 | CASRTVNYGYTF | TGTGCCAGCCGGACAGTGAACTATGGCTACACCTTC
TRBJ1-2 | TRBD1 | - | TRBV12-3/TRBV12-4 | CASSGYQGQIYGYTF | TGTGCCAGCAGTGGATACCAGGGACAGATCTATGGCTACACCTTC
TRBJ2-7 | - | - | TRBV12-3/TRBV12-4 | CASSPTGFEQYF | TGTGCCAGCAGTCCTACTGGTTTCGAGCAGTACTTC
TRBJ1-2 | - | - | TRBV12-3/TRBV12-4 | CASSAGYDYGYTF | TGTGCCAGCAGCGCTGGATATGACTATGGCTACACCTTC
TRBJ1-5 | - | - | TRBV20-1 | CSATVGQGYQPQHF | TGCAGTGCGACGGTGGGGCAGGGATATCAGCCCCAGCATTTT
TRBJ2-5 | TRBD1 | few | TRBV15 | CATSPPGTGSAETQYF | TGTGCCACCAGCCCACCCGGGACAGGAAGCGCAGAGACCCAGTACTTC
TRBJ2-5 | TRBD2 | - | TRBV19 | CASAIAGVQETQYF | TGTGCCAGTGCAATAGCGGGAGTGCAAGAGACCCAGTACTTC
TRBJ1-6 | - | - | TRBV14 | CASSQVNPGSSNSPLHF | TGTGCCAGCAGCCAAGTTAACCCGGGAAGTTCGAATTCACCCCTCCACTTT
TRBJ1-1 | - | - | TRBV7-8 | CASSFKRTRGNTEAFF | TGTGCCAGCAGCTTTAAACGGACAAGGGGGAACACTGAAGCTTTCTTT
TRBJ1-2 | TRBD1 | - | TRBV20-1 | CSAREQGVNYGYTF | TGCAGTGCTCGGGAACAGGGGGTTAACTATGGCTACACCTTC
TRBJ2-4 | TRBD1 | few | TRBV7-2 | CASRDRGKAKNIQYF | TGTGCCAGCAGGGACAGGGGGAAGGCCAAAAACATTCAGTACTTC
TRBJ2-7 | TRBD2 | - | TRBV2 | CASSERASGSFYEQYF | TGTGCCAGCAGTGAAAGGGCTAGCGGGAGTTTCTACGAGCAGTACTTC
TRBJ2-5 | - | - | TRBV2 | CASSGGRGVPTQETQYF | TGTGCCAGCAGTGGGGGTAGGGGAGTTCCGACCCAAGAGACCCAGTACTTC
TRBJ2-1 | TRBD2 | - | TRBV7-8 | CASSQRLAGDEDEQFF | TGTGCCAGCAGCCAAAGACTAGCTGGGGACGAGGATGAGCAGTTCTTC
TRBJ1-2 | - | - | TRBV9 | CASSVAPNYGYTF | TGTGCCAGCAGCGTAGCCCCTAACTATGGCTACACCTTC
TRBJ1-1 | - | - | TRBV27 | CATSRGERNTEAFF | TGTGCCACCAGTCGTGGGGAGAGGAACACTGAAGCTTTCTTT
TRBJ1-1 | - | - | TRBV11-2 | CASSGWVPNTEAFF | TGTGCCAGCTCAGGGTGGGTACCGAACACTGAAGCTTTCTTT
TRBJ1-1 | - | - | TRBV7-2 | CASSHNTGTTEAFF | TGTGCCAGCAGCCACAATACAGGGACGACTGAAGCTTTCTTT
TRBJ1-1 | - | - | TRBV15 | CATSRAGTYNTEAFF | TGTGCCACCAGCAGAGCAGGGACATATAACACTGAAGCTTTCTTT
TRBJ2-3 | TRBD2 | - | TRBV20-1 | CSAAGTSGVLSTDTQYF | TGCAGTGCAGCCGGGACTAGCGGGGTTCTTAGCACAGATACGCAGTATTTT
TRBJ1-6 | - | - | TRBV12-3/TRBV12-4 | CASSASGSGYSPLHF | TGTGCCAGCAGTGCCTCAGGGAGTGGGTACTCACCCCTCCACTTT
TRBJ1-1 | TRBD1 | - | TRBV7-9 | CASSLAGQIITEAFF | TGTGCCAGCAGCTTAGCGGGACAGATAATCACTGAAGCTTTCTTT
TRBJ1-2 | - | few | TRBV6-5 | CASSYSSGVYGYTF | TGTGCCAGCAGTTACTCGTCCGGAGTCTATGGCTACACCTTC
TRBJ1-5 | - | - | TRBV20-1 | CSASARNQPQHF | TGCAGTGCTAGTGCCAGAAATCAGCCCCAGCATTTT
TRBJ2-7 | TRBD2 | - | TRBV7-2 | CASSSTGTNPYEQYF | TGTGCCAGCAGCTCCACCGGGACTAATCCCTACGAGCAGTACTTC
TRBJ2-7 | - | - | TRBV6-1 | CASRSYGYEQYF | TGTGCCAGCAGATCGTATGGGTACGAGCAGTACTTC
TRBJ2-5 | TRBD2 | once | TRBV29-1 | CSVEGLAGTQYF | TGCAGCGTCGAGGGACTAGCTGGGACCCAGTACTTC
TRBJ2-5 | - | - | TRBV7-2 | CASSSGARETQYF | TGTGCCAGCAGCTCGGGAGCCCGAGAGACCCAGTACTTC
TRBJ1-4 | - | - | TRBV7-9 | CASSLSGANEKLFF | TGTGCCAGCAGCTTAAGTGGGGCTAATGAAAAACTGTTTTTT
TRBJ2-5 | TRBD2 | - | TRBV9 | CASSPRASGGAEYETQYF | TGTGCCAGCAGCCCCAGGGCTAGCGGGGGGGCTGAGTACGAGACCCAGTACTTC
TRBJ1-1 | TRBD1 | - | TRBV30 | CAWSPGGAEAFF | TGTGCCTGGAGTCCAGGGGGCGCCGAAGCTTTCTTT
TRBJ1-1 | TRBD1 | - | TRBV19 | CASSGTGAWNTEAFF | TGTGCCAGTAGTGGGACAGGGGCTTGGAACACTGAAGCTTTCTTT
TRBJ1-5 | - | - | TRBV12-3/TRBV12-4 | CASSVDRYNQPQHF | TGTGCCAGCAGCGTTGACAGGTACAATCAGCCCCAGCATTTT